This T cell receptor beta chain was profiled in a study of blood T cell repertoires in COVID-19. Turning to the study itself: T cells, B-cell-depleted T cells, or PBMCs provided the cDNA or gDNA that served as material.

As to this clone: The same CDR3 also results from other DNA sequences found in this sample.

Methods used by the authors: Reference gene primers were amplified, and this amplification served to estimate nucleated cell counts. Method: immunoSEQ multiplex PCR; TCRdb's copy keeps in-frame clones and lacks some. V and J calls and clone size follow that table, whereas D and trimming were derived from the DNA. The sample includes nearly 25,000 clones, nearly 90% seen only once; the top ten take approximately 9.8%. The V end lost 0 bases, the J end lost 1 base, and 6 bases lay between the germline ends. Germline V gives CDR1 SGDLS, CDR2 YYNGEE. This CDR3 is built from 14 residues. The material sequenced was peripheral blood. The TCR sequence derives from a man in his sixties or seventies with acute or convalescent COVID-19. V is TRBV9 and J is TRBJ2-3; D call uncertain. The DNA for the CDR3 is TGTGCCAGCAGCGTAGGTCGCGGCACAGATACGCAGTATTTT. Its protein is CASSVGRGTDTQYF. Full variable domain (outside the CDR3, taken from reference TRBV9 and TRBJ2-3): DSGVTQTPKHLITATGQRVTLRCSPRSGDLSVYWYQQSLDQGLQFLIQYYNGEERAKGNILERFSAQQFPDLHSELNLSSLELGDSALYFCASSVGRGTDTQYFGPGTRLTVL.